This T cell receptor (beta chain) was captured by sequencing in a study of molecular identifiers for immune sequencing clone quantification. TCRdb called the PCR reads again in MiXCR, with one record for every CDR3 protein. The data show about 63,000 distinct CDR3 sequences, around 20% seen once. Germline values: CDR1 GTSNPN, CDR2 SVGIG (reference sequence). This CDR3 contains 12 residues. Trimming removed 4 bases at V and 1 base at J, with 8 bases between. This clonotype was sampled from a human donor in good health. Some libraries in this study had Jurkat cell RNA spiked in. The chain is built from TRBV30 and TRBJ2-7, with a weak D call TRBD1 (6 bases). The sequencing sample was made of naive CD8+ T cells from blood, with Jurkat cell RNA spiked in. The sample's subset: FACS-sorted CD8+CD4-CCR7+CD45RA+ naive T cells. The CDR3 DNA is TGTGCCTGGAAGACAGGATCCTACGAGCAGTACTTC. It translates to CAWKTGSYEQYF. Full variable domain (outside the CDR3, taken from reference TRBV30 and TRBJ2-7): SQTIHQWPATLVQPVGSPLSLECTVEGTSNPNLYWYRQAAGRGLQLLFYSVGIGQISSEVPQNLSASRPQDRQFILSSKKLLLSDSGFYLCAWKTGSYEQYFGPGTRLTVT.